These 15 T cell receptor beta chains were all obtained from the same sample, sequenced in a study of shared clonotypes between healthy human individuals. Data came from immunoSEQ multiplex PCR; TCRdb stores just in-frame clones and leaves some out. The table includes roughly 2.1 million clones, about 92% detected once. Selected positively for CCR7 and CD45RO-negative, naive CD8 cells excluded terminally differentiated effector memory CD45RA+ cells. The specimen sequenced was naive CD8+ T cells from PBMCs. Receptors were obtained from a man younger than 35 in good health. Some clones in this sample may be carry-over from other donors' samples.

The chain carries TRBV7-8 and TRBJ1-5, with TRBD1 matching 8 bases. With V trimmed by 5 bases and J by 7 bases, 16 bases remained unmatched. The V gene's germline CDR1 is SGHVS and CDR2 FQNEAQ. The CDR3 contains 17 residues. The CDR3 nucleotides read TGTGCCAGCAGCCCCGTTGGAGGACAGGGAAGCGGACAGCCCCAGCATTTT. Its protein is CASSPVGGQGSGQPQHF.

With regard to this clone: Different DNA sequences within this sample yield the same CDR3. V is TRBV4-1 and J is TRBJ1-1, with D uncertain. The CDR3 loop spans 13 amino acids. Trimming took 1 base from V and 0 from J, leaving 3 bases between them. CDR1 is MGHRA and CDR2 is YSYEKL in the germline V gene. Here the CDR3 reads CASSQGMNTEAFF. For the CDR3, the DNA is TGCGCCAGCAGCCAAGGGATGAACACTGAAGCTTTCTTT.

This chain connects TRBV5-1 to TRBJ1-1; possible D gene TRBD1, 5 bases. CDR1 and CDR2 (germline): SGHRS, YFSETQ. CDR3 size: 18 residues. V lost 0 bases, J lost 2 bases, and 20 bases lay in between. The CDR3 bases are TGCGCCAGCAGCTTGGGGGTCCCTACCCTCAGGGATAACACTGAAGCTTTCTTT. Residues: CASSLGVPTLRDNTEAFF.

V and J are TRBV9 and TRBJ1-6; D perhaps matches TRBD1 (5 bases). This CDR3 contains 15 residues. V was cut by 4 bases and J by 7 bases, with 15 bases left in between. Germline lookup yields CDR1 SGDLS and CDR2 YYNGEE. CDR3: CASSPRQRANSPLHF. CDR3 in DNA: TGTGCCAGCAGCCCCCGACAGAGGGCGAATTCACCCCTCCACTTT. Looking up the rest from reference TRBV9 and TRBJ1-6 gives the full variable domain: DSGVTQTPKHLITATGQRVTLRCSPRSGDLSVYWYQQSLDQGLQFLIQYYNGEERAKGNILERFSAQQFPDLHSELNLSSLELGDSALYFCASSPRQRANSPLHFGNGTRLTVT.

This clone has a single count. This rearrangement joins TRBV19 to TRBJ1-1; D ambiguous. Trimming shortened V by 5 bases and J by 0 bases, and 13 bases separated the two germline ends. The CDR3 has 15 amino acids. The germline V gene has CDR1 LNHDA and CDR2 SQIVND (reference sequence). The CDR3 region is CASSPGLFMNTEAFF. As DNA, the CDR3 is TGTGCCAGTAGTCCTGGACTGTTCATGAACACTGAAGCTTTCTTT.

V is TRBV27 and J is TRBJ1-1, with D maybe TRBD1 (5 bases). Germline-derived CDR1 and CDR2 are MNHEY and SMNVEV (reference sequence). Trimming pared 1 base from V and 5 bases from J, leaving 23 bases between. CDR3 length: 18 residues. CDR3 sequence reads: CASSLYGAGLGFWTEAFF. The CDR3 DNA reads TGTGCCAGCAGTTTATATGGGGCTGGGCTTGGCTTTTGGACTGAAGCTTTCTTT.

This clone was recorded once. V gene TRBV7-9 combines with J gene TRBJ2-3, with D perhaps matching TRBD2 (6 bases). V lost 3 bases to trimming and J lost 0 bases, with 13 bases between them. Germline values: CDR1 SEHNR, CDR2 FQNEAQ (reference sequence). The CDR3 length is 16 residues. In DNA form, the CDR3 reads TGTGCCAGCAGCTTTCCCAGCGGGCTTAGCACAGATACGCAGTATTTT. Its translation is CASSFPSGLSTDTQYF.

This clone was seen only a few times. The chain combines TRBV7-9 with TRBJ2-7; no reliable D call. Germline values: CDR1 SEHNR, CDR2 FQNEAQ (reference sequence). This CDR3 contains 13 residues. The V and J ends lost 5 bases and 2 bases respectively, with 10 bases between them. The CDR3 DNA is TGTGCCAGCAGCCCCCCCGGCACCTACGAGCAGTACTTC. It is translated as CASSPPGTYEQYF.

The V and J genes are TRBV27 and TRBJ2-1; possibly TRBD1 or TRBD2 for D (6 bases each). Looked up from germline, CDR1 is MNHEY and CDR2 is SMNVEV (reference sequence). V was pared by 3 bases and J by 3 bases, with 12 bases between. This CDR3 region has 15 residues. This chain's CDR3 is CASSFAGHRYNEQFF. CDR3 DNA: TGTGCCAGCAGTTTCGCGGGACACCGCTACAATGAGCAGTTCTTC.

This clone was seen just once. The chain couples TRBV28 to TRBJ2-7; weak D call: TRBD2 (6 bases). V dropped 10 bases and J dropped 7 bases, with 20 bases sitting between them. The CDR3 has 13 amino acids. Per germline, CDR1 MDHEN and CDR2 SYDVKM. DNA of the CDR3: TGTGCCACCCGACGGGGGATGGGAAGGGAGCAGTACTTC. The encoded protein is CATRRGMGREQYF. The full variable domain, in which reference TRBV28 and TRBJ2-7 provide the parts outside the CDR3, is DVKVTQSSRYLVKRTGEKVFLECVQDMDHENMFWYRQDPGLGLRLIYFSYDVKMKEKGDIPEGYSVSREKKERFSLILESASTNQTSMYLCATRRGMGREQYFGPGTRLTVT.

This chain links TRBV4-2 with TRBJ2-3, with D possibly being TRBD1 (5 bases). The CDR3 consists of 16 residues. With 4 bases removed from V and 1 base from J, the gap between germline ends came to 15 bases. Germline lookup yields CDR1 LGHNA and CDR2 YNFKEQ. CDR3 in DNA: TGTGCCAGCAGCCCCGGAGTGGGGCCGGGCACAGATACGCAGTATTTT. Protein product: CASSPGVGPGTDTQYF.

Details on this clone: Other DNA sequences in this specimen translate into the identical CDR3. V is TRBV27 and J is TRBJ2-7; TRBD1 might be the D (6 bases). Germline V lookup: CDR1 MNHEY, CDR2 SMNVEV (reference sequence). This CDR3 has 14 residues. The ends were cut back, 3 bases at V and 2 bases at J, with 11 bases in the middle. The CDR3 loop reads CASSLSGVPYEQYF. In nucleotides, the CDR3 is TGTGCCAGCAGTTTGTCAGGGGTCCCCTACGAGCAGTACTTC.

The V and J genes are TRBV30 and TRBJ2-1; tentative D call: TRBD2 (6 bases). The CDR3 covers 15 residues. Trimming took off 3 bases at V and 4 bases at J, with 16 bases between the two ends. Per germline, CDR1 GTSNPN and CDR2 SVGIG (reference sequence). The CDR3 here is CAWRRASDWYNEQFF. The CDR3 DNA follows: TGTGCCTGGAGACGGGCTAGCGATTGGTACAATGAGCAGTTCTTC.

The chain links TRBV29-1 to TRBJ2-5; perhaps TRBD2 as D (6 bases). Looked up from germline, CDR1 is SQVTM and CDR2 is ANQGSEA. Trimming left V 0 bases short and J 1 base short, with 18 bases between. The CDR3 is 17 residues long. CDR3 sequence reads: CSVEDPGDGFFQETQYF. CDR3 nucleotide sequence: TGCAGCGTTGAAGATCCGGGGGACGGCTTCTTCCAAGAGACCCAGTACTTC.

CDR3 in amino acids: CASGNPRVDEQYF. The CDR3 nucleotides read TGTGCCAGCGGAAACCCCAGGGTGGACGAGCAGTACTTC. This chain connects TRBV27 to TRBJ2-7; tentative D call: TRBD1 (5 bases). V was pared by 8 bases and J by 5 bases, with 16 bases between. Germline V gene lookup returns CDR1 MNHEY and CDR2 SMNVEV (reference sequence). The CDR3 spans 13 residues.